The 25 T cell receptor beta chains given below trace back to one sample, sequenced in a study of shared clonotypes between healthy human individuals. Some clones are missing from TCRdb's copy, which holds only in-frame ones; the method was immunoSEQ multiplex PCR. Among 1.5 million to 2.5 million clones listed, about 95% were seen once. CD45RO-negative, CCR7-selected cells formed the naive CD8 fraction, which excluded terminally differentiated effector memory CD45RA+ cells. The material sequenced was naive CD8+ T cells sorted from blood. These receptors came from a man younger than 35 in good health.

V gene TRBV10-3 combines with J gene TRBJ1-5; no reliable D call. The CDR3 consists of 15 residues. V was cut by 0 bases and J by 5 bases, with 11 bases left in between. Germline V gene data show CDR1 as ENHRY and CDR2 as SYGVKD. Here the CDR3 reads CAISESGEQHQPQHF. DNA of the CDR3: TGTGCCATCAGTGAGTCTGGGGAACAACATCAGCCCCAGCATTTT.

The DNA of the CDR3 is TGTGCCAGCAGCAGACCCACCGACAAGCCGGCCTACAATGAGCAGTTCTTC. This translates into CASSRPTDKPAYNEQFF. The chain couples TRBV7-6 to TRBJ2-1; D call uncertain. Between the trimmed V and J ends, which lost 5 bases and 2 bases, there was a span of 19 bases. Germline V lookup: CDR1 SGHVS, CDR2 FNYEAQ. CDR3 size: 17 residues.

V gene TRBV25-1 combines with J gene TRBJ1-2; 9 nucleotides line up with TRBD1. V trimming: 3 bases; J trimming: 4 bases; junction bases outside the gene matches: 12. Looked up from germline, CDR1 is MGHDK and CDR2 is SYGVNS. The CDR3 is made up of 17 amino acids. CDR3 protein: CASSDRPGQGHTYGYTF. In DNA, the CDR3 is TGTGCCAGCAGTGATCGTCCGGGACAGGGTCATACCTATGGCTACACCTTC.

V is TRBV6-6 and J is TRBJ2-7; either TRBD1 or TRBD2 may fit D (7 bases each). CDR1 MNHNY and CDR2 SVGAGI come from the germline V gene (reference sequence). V lost 7 bases, J lost 4 bases, and 14 bases lay in between. CDR3 length: 13 residues. This CDR3 is CASTPGGEYEQYF. CDR3 in DNA: TGTGCCAGCACACCAGGGGGGGAATACGAGCAGTACTTC.

Concerning this clone itself: The identical CDR3 is also encoded by other nucleotide sequences in the sample. This sequence joins TRBV7-9 and TRBJ2-3; D is undetermined. Germline V gene sequence: CDR1 SEHNR, CDR2 FQNEAQ (reference sequence). This CDR3 has 13 amino acids. The V gene lost 5 bases and the J gene lost 2 bases, with 8 bases spanning the gap. Written as DNA, the CDR3 is TGTGCCAGCAGCCCCTCCCTCACAGATACGCAGTATTTT. Protein: CASSPSLTDTQYF.

The chain recombines TRBV6-1 with TRBJ2-3; D is undetermined. The CDR3 has 14 amino acids. CDR1 and CDR2 (germline): MNHNS, SASEGT. V was clipped by 4 bases and J by 1 base, with 9 bases between them. The CDR3 sequence: CASSVPQGTDTQYF. The CDR3 DNA follows: TGTGCCAGCAGTGTTCCCCAGGGCACAGATACGCAGTATTTT.

This clone came up once. Other DNA variants within this sample encode the same CDR3. This chain connects TRBV7-9 to TRBJ2-7, with 7 bases matching TRBD1. The CDR3 consists of 13 residues. The junction had 2 bases not matched to a gene; V was cut back by 4 bases and J by 2 bases. Germline values: CDR1 SEHNR, CDR2 FQNEAQ (reference sequence). CDR3 nucleotides: TGTGCCAGCAGCTCGACAGGGACCTACGAGCAGTACTTC. Its translation is CASSSTGTYEQYF.

The rearrangement joins TRBV29-1 to TRBJ2-1, with D perhaps matching TRBD1 (6 bases). The CDR3 is made up of 13 amino acids. Germline V gene sequence: CDR1 SQVTM, CDR2 ANQGSEA. Trimming removed 4 bases at V and 1 base at J, with 8 bases between. CDR3: CSVGQDSYNEQFF. The CDR3 DNA sequence: TGCAGCGTTGGACAGGATTCCTACAATGAGCAGTTCTTC.

V usage is TRBV6-6 and J usage is TRBJ2-5, with 7 bases lining up with TRBD1. Germline lookup yields CDR1 MNHNY and CDR2 SVGAGI (reference sequence). This CDR3 region has 14 residues. V lost 0 bases, J lost 7 bases, and 5 bases stayed unmatched. DNA for the CDR3: TGTGCCAGCAGTTACTCGACAGGGACAATGACCCAGTACTTC. This sequence encodes CASSYSTGTMTQYF.

In nucleotides, the CDR3 is TGTGCCAGCAGTGACACCCCACAGCGGGGGGGCCTGGACTATGAGCAGTTCTTC. Amino acid sequence: CASSDTPQRGGLDYEQFF. The chain has TRBV9 and TRBJ2-1; 10 positions agree with TRBD2. In germline, CDR1 is SGDLS, CDR2 YYNGEE. With 5 bases clipped from V and 8 bases from J, the junction kept 19 bases outside the gene matches. The CDR3 loop spans 18 amino acids.

Here the CDR3 reads CASSRGLNTGELFF. The CDR3 DNA follows: TGTGCCAGCAGCAGGGGGCTGAACACCGGGGAGCTGTTTTTT. The chain uses TRBV13 and TRBJ2-2, with TRBD1 identical over 7 bases. The germline V gene encodes CDR1 PRHDT and CDR2 FYEKMQ (reference sequence). This CDR3 region has 14 residues. J lost 1 base, V lost 5 bases, and 1 base had no gene match.

The rearrangement links TRBV4-3 to TRBJ2-1; D might be TRBD2 (5 bases). This CDR3 spans 16 amino acids. Germline values: CDR1 LGHNA, CDR2 YSLEER. V lost 0 bases to trimming and J lost 2 bases, with 11 bases between them. CDR3 nucleotide sequence: TGCGCCAGCAGCCAAGACGCGGGCCCGGCCTACAATGAGCAGTTCTTC. Encoded protein: CASSQDAGPAYNEQFF.

V usage is TRBV7-9 and J usage is TRBJ2-1; 14 bases map to TRBD2. CDR1 and CDR2 from the germline V gene are SEHNR and FQNEAQ (reference sequence). The V and J ends lost 6 bases and 4 bases, in that order; junction bases with no gene match: 11. The CDR3 runs to 18 residues. The CDR3 coding sequence is TGTGCCAGCAGTCCGCCGACTAGCGGGAGGGCCACATACAATGAGCAGTTCTTC. Encoded protein: CASSPPTSGRATYNEQFF. The full variable domain, with the rest looked up from reference TRBV7-9 and TRBJ2-1, is DTGVSQNPRHKITKRGQNVTFRCDPISEHNRLYWYRQTLGQGPEFLTYFQNEAQLEKSRLLSDRFSAERPKGSFSTLEIQRTEQGDSAMYLCASSPPTSGRATYNEQFFGPGTRLTVL.

This rearrangement joins TRBV27 to TRBJ2-3; 9 bases line up with TRBD2. The CDR3 is made up of 14 amino acids. With V trimmed by 7 bases and J by 2 bases, 4 bases remained unmatched. Looked up from germline, CDR1 is MNHEY and CDR2 is SMNVEV (reference sequence). CDR3 DNA sequence: TGTGCCAGCACAGAGCGGGAGGACACAGATACGCAGTATTTT. Translating gives CASTEREDTDTQYF.

This chain links TRBV5-4 with TRBJ2-7; a possible D gene is TRBD1 (6 bases). This CDR3 has 14 amino acids. V lost 0 bases and J lost 4, with 11 bases in between. Germline assignment: CDR1 SGHNT and CDR2 YYREEE (reference sequence). The CDR3 region has the DNA TGTGCCAGCAGCTTGGAAGGGGGTATGTACGAGCAGTACTTC. This encodes CASSLEGGMYEQYF. The complete variable domain, with remaining parts taken from reference TRBV5-4 and TRBJ2-7, reads ETGVTQSPTHLIKTRGQQVTLRCSSQSGHNTVSWYQQALGQGPQFIFQYYREEENGRGNFPPRFSGLQFPNYSSELNVNALELDDSALYLCASSLEGGMYEQYFGPGTRLTVT.

Remarks on this clone: Other DNA variants within this sample encode the same CDR3. The J gene is TRBJ1-1, the V gene TRBV19; D is possibly TRBD1 (5 bases). V was shortened by 0 bases and J by 3 bases, with 8 bases between the two germline ends. Germline-derived CDR1 and CDR2 are LNHDA and SQIVND (reference sequence). This CDR3 is 14 amino acids long. DNA for the CDR3: TGTGCCAGTAGTATAGAACCGGGGGACACTGAAGCTTTCTTT. Encoded protein: CASSIEPGDTEAFF.

The chain combines TRBV14 with TRBJ2-4; D unclear. V was pared by 0 bases and J by 2 bases, with 20 bases between. This CDR3 comprises 19 residues. Germline V CDR1 and CDR2: SGHDN, FVKESK. The CDR3 region is CASSQDVGPTKISKNIQYF. In DNA, the CDR3 is TGTGCCAGCAGCCAAGACGTCGGTCCCACAAAGATTTCCAAAAACATTCAGTACTTC.

The rearrangement links TRBV27 to TRBJ2-7; D uncertain. The CDR3 totals 11 residues. Germline V CDR1 and CDR2: MNHEY, SMNVEV (reference sequence). The V and J ends lost 5 bases and 7 bases respectively, with 9 bases between them. DNA of the CDR3: TGTGCCAGCAGTACCCTTGGGGAGCAGTACTTC. This translates into CASSTLGEQYF.

This rearrangement joins TRBV7-9 to TRBJ2-1; TRBD2 agrees at 12 bases. This CDR3 comprises 15 residues. Germline assignment: CDR1 SEHNR and CDR2 FQNEAQ (reference sequence). V dropped 1 base and J dropped 15; count of bases not matched to a gene: 10. The CDR3 nucleotides read TGTGCCAGCAGCTTAGGGTGGCTAGCGGGGGGGCCTCGGTTCTTC. Translating gives CASSLGWLAGGPRFF.

This chain connects TRBV7-8 to TRBJ1-1; D remains unclear. Germline CDR1 SGHVS, CDR2 FQNEAQ. V shed 1 base and J shed 1 base, with 7 bases lying between them. The CDR3 sequence is 14 residues long. Here the CDR3 reads CASSLDLGNTEAFF. As DNA, the CDR3 is TGTGCCAGCAGCTTAGATCTGGGGAACACTGAAGCTTTCTTT.

Comments on this clone: Other DNA sequences in this sample translate to the same CDR3. This chain uses TRBV6-5 with TRBJ2-1; D is possibly TRBD2 (6 bases). The germline gives CDR1 MNHEY, CDR2 SVGAGI. The V and J ends lost 0 bases and 3 bases respectively, with 12 bases between them. The CDR3 is 16 amino acids. CDR3 region: CASSYSTGERYNEQFF. In DNA form, the CDR3 reads TGTGCCAGCAGTTACTCAACGGGAGAACGCTACAATGAGCAGTTCTTC.

The chain is built from TRBV4-3 and TRBJ2-1; D may be TRBD1 or TRBD2 (5 bases each). The CDR3 runs to 16 residues. With 0 bases removed from V and 0 bases from J, the gap between germline ends came to 9 bases. CDR1 is LGHNA and CDR2 is YSLEER in the germline V gene. The CDR3 sequence: CASSQEGVSSYNEQFF. The CDR3 DNA reads as TGCGCCAGCAGCCAAGAGGGGGTAAGCTCCTACAATGAGCAGTTCTTC.

CDR3 coding DNA: TGTGCCAGCAGCTTAGGTGCAGCAAAACTGTTTTTT. Encoded protein: CASSLGAAKLFF. This chain uses TRBV7-9 with TRBJ1-4, with D uncertain. The CDR3 length is 12 residues. Trimming took 1 base from V and 10 from J, leaving 7 bases between them. Germline CDR1 SEHNR, CDR2 FQNEAQ (reference sequence).

The chain couples TRBV6-6 to TRBJ2-7; 11 bases align to TRBD2. Losses at the gene ends were 4 bases for V and 3 bases for J; bases not matched to a gene: 5. The germline V gene has CDR1 MNHNY and CDR2 SVGAGI (reference sequence). The CDR3 runs to 15 residues. The CDR3 coding sequence is TGTGCCAGCAGTTTTACTAGCGGGAGAAGCTACGAGCAGTACTTC. Translating gives CASSFTSGRSYEQYF.

The chain links TRBV11-3 to TRBJ2-7; D perhaps matches TRBD2 (6 bases). Germline V CDR1 and CDR2: SGHNT, YENEEA. V was cut by 1 base and J by 1 base, with 8 bases left in between. The CDR3 is 14 residues long. CDR3 protein: CASSLAGESYEQYF. CDR3 nucleotides: TGTGCCAGCAGCTTAGCGGGAGAGTCCTACGAGCAGTACTTC.